This record concerns one TCR beta chain sequence. Its target is unknown. The source of the sample is a study of cytomegalovirus exposure and HLA in healthy donors. Germline loops: CDR1 SGHTA, CDR2 FQGNSA. The CDR3 length is 14 residues. The V end lost 2 bases, the J end lost 1 base, and 9 bases lay between the germline ends. Study-level points and caveats: Later work found that TCR association rates differed between HLA loci; DRB1 had the most and HLA-C the fewest.

Researchers ran the PCR with 60 Vbeta and 13 Jbeta primers. Sequencing was performed with immunoSEQ multiplex PCR; in TCRdb, only in-frame clones are kept and a portion is missing. The data show about 150,000 clones, roughly 62% seen once. The sequence derives from a man aged 55-75 years in good health and CMV-seronegative. Source material: PBMCs. V gene TRBV7-2 combines with J gene TRBJ2-7; D unresolved. CDR3 sequence: CASSLTTGSYEQYF. The CDR3, as DNA: TGTGCCAGCAGCTTAACCACCGGGTCCTACGAGCAGTACTTC.